These 15 T cell receptor beta chains were sequenced from one sample in a study of OX40 agonist ivuxolimab in advanced cancers. This table comes from immunoSEQ multiplex PCR, and its TCRdb copy is limited to in-frame clones, with some not included. Of around 66,000 clones in the sample, roughly 80% were seen once. The source material was CD4+ or CD8+ T cells sorted from blood, sampled in a trial of the OX40 agonist ivuxolimab. These receptors were collected from an adult with an advanced solid tumor such as melanoma, head and neck, liver or kidney cancer.

The gene calls are TRBV6-4 and TRBJ2-2, with TRBD2 matching 11 bases. Germline V gene data show CDR1 as MRHNA and CDR2 as SNTAGT. Germline trimming cut 0 bases from V and 2 bases from J; bases unmatched to any gene: 5. The CDR3 totals 18 residues. The CDR3 DNA reads TGTGCCAGCAGTGACTCGTTTAGCGGGAGGGTAAACACCGGGGAGCTGTTTTTT. It is translated as CASSDSFSGRVNTGELFF.

The V call is TRBV7-2, the J call TRBJ2-4, with 10 bases identical to TRBD2. V was clipped by 6 bases and J by 15 bases; unmatched bases: 11. CDR3 length: 13 residues. CDR1 and CDR2 from the germline V gene are SGHTA and FQGNSA. The CDR3: CASRETSGAPPYF. The CDR3 nucleotides read TGTGCCAGCAGGGAAACTAGCGGGGCCCCCCCGTACTTC.

V and J are TRBV5-5 and TRBJ1-2, with TRBD1 matching 9 bases. The V gene end was trimmed by 0 bases and the J gene end by 8 bases; junction bases not matched to a gene: 5. The CDR3 contains 14 residues. CDR1 and CDR2 (germline): SGHKS, YYEKEE (reference sequence). CDR3 DNA sequence: TGTGCCAGCAGCTTGGGGACAGGGGTCGGAGGCTACACCTTC. Its protein product is CASSLGTGVGGYTF.

The chain joins TRBV28 to TRBJ1-1; 7 bases fit TRBD1. The CDR3 is made up of 16 amino acids. CDR1 and CDR2 from the germline V gene are MDHEN and SYDVKM. Trimming at V came to 4 bases and at J to 1 base, leaving 9 bases not matched to a gene. The CDR3 nucleotides read TGTGCCAGCAGTTCGATGCGGACAGGCGGGAACACTGAAGCTTTCTTT. Its translation: CASSSMRTGGNTEAFF.

This clone was picked up one time. The chain couples TRBV5-8 to TRBJ2-3; D is unclear. Germline V gene data show CDR1 as SGHTS and CDR2 as YDEGEE. This CDR3 has 13 amino acids. Deletions cut 1 base from V and 6 bases from J, with 9 bases between. The CDR3 here is CASSLISPDTQYF. The CDR3 DNA reads as TGTGCCAGCAGCTTGATTTCCCCGGATACGCAGTATTTT. Full variable domain (rest looked up from reference TRBV5-8 and TRBJ2-3): EAGVTQSPTHLIKTRGQQATLRCSPISGHTSVYWYQQALGLGLQFLLWYDEGEERNRGNFPPRFSGRQFPNYSSELNVNALELEDSALYLCASSLISPDTQYFGPGTRLTVL.

J is TRBJ1-2 and V is TRBV7-3, with D unclear. The germline V gene has CDR1 SGHTA and CDR2 FQGTGA. V lost 6 bases and J 8 bases, leaving 16 bases between the germline ends. The CDR3 runs 13 residues. The CDR3 nucleotides read TGTGCCAGCAGACCTCGAGTCGGGGAAGGCTACACCTTC. It is translated as CASRPRVGEGYTF.

V gene TRBV19 combines with J gene TRBJ2-1, with 11 bases identical to TRBD2. V trimming: 4 bases; J trimming: 7 bases; junction bases outside the gene matches: 6. Germline CDR1 LNHDA, CDR2 SQIVND (reference sequence). CDR3 length equals 15 residues. The CDR3 loop is CASSTSGGPENEQFF. CDR3 nucleotides: TGTGCCAGTAGTACTAGCGGGGGGCCGGAAAATGAGCAGTTCTTC. Variable domain in full (rest from reference TRBV19 and TRBJ2-1): DGGITQSPKYLFRKEGQNVTLSCEQNLNHDAMYWYRQDPGQGLRLIYYSQIVNDFQKGDIAEGYSVSREKKESFPLTVTSAQKNPTAFYLCASSTSGGPENEQFFGPGTRLTVL.

In its sample, this clone was seen once. The chain employs TRBV5-4 and TRBJ2-3; either TRBD1 or TRBD2 may supply D (5 bases each). The length of the CDR3 is 17 residues. Per the germline V gene, CDR1 is SGHNT and CDR2 is YYREEE (reference sequence). Trimming pared 3 bases from V and 3 bases from J, leaving 20 bases between. CDR3 in amino acids: CASSSAGGGYGTDTQYF. The CDR3, as DNA: TGTGCCAGCAGCTCCGCGGGTGGGGGATATGGTACAGATACGCAGTATTTT.

V is TRBV4-3 and J is TRBJ2-7, with 7 bases identical to TRBD2. Germline V gene lookup returns CDR1 LGHNA and CDR2 YSLEER. This CDR3 is 19 amino acids long. The ends lost 1 base at V and 5 bases at J; junction bases unmatched: 20. The chain's CDR3 is CASSQGLTSASNSGDEQYF. The CDR3, as DNA: TGCGCCAGCAGCCAAGGCCTTACTAGCGCAAGCAACTCGGGGGACGAGCAGTACTTC.

The chain recombines TRBV10-3 with TRBJ2-7, with 10 bases that match TRBD1. Trimming took 10 bases from V and 6 from J; bases not matched to a gene: 12. The CDR3 loop spans 14 amino acids. Germline V CDR1 and CDR2: ENHRY, SYGVKD. CDR3 residues: CATRVGTGEVEQYF. CDR3 DNA sequence: TGTGCCACCCGGGTTGGGACAGGGGAGGTCGAGCAGTACTTC.

The chain joins TRBV18 to TRBJ2-3, with D unclear. Germline CDR1 KGHSH, CDR2 LQKENI. The CDR3 is 15 amino acids. The V end lost 1 base, the J end lost 0 bases, and 8 bases lay between the germline ends. CDR3 bases: TGTGCCAGCTCACCACTGTCTGGGAGCACAGATACGCAGTATTTT. Its protein product is CASSPLSGSTDTQYF.

DNA for the CDR3: TGTGCCTGCGTGATTGCCACAGATACGCAGTATTTT. Translating it yields CACVIATDTQYF. The J gene is TRBJ2-3, the V gene TRBV30; D gene ambiguous. The CDR3 has 12 residues. V shed 6 bases and J shed 2 bases, with 9 bases lying between them. Per germline, CDR1 GTSNPN and CDR2 SVGIG (reference sequence). Full variable domain (rest looked up from reference TRBV30 and TRBJ2-3): SQTIHQWPATLVQPVGSPLSLECTVEGTSNPNLYWYRQAAGRGLQLLFYSVGIGQISSEVPQNLSASRPQDRQFILSSKKLLLSDSGFYLCACVIATDTQYFGPGTRLTVL.

This chain connects TRBV19 to TRBJ1-6; 7 positions agree with TRBD1. Trimming removed 2 bases from V and 7 bases from J; junction bases left unmatched: 8. CDR1 LNHDA and CDR2 SQIVND come from the germline V gene (reference sequence). The CDR3 loop spans 16 amino acids. The CDR3 sequence is CASSISTGRRNSPLHF. The CDR3, as DNA: TGTGCCAGTAGTATATCGACAGGGAGAAGAAATTCACCCCTCCACTTT.

The chain recombines TRBV19 with TRBJ1-5, with 10 bases identical to TRBD1. This CDR3 has 15 residues. V shed 6 bases and J 3 bases; nucleotides not matched to a gene: 5. The germline CDR1 and CDR2 sequences are LNHDA and SQIVND (reference sequence). The CDR3 protein is CASRTGTGDNQPQHF. CDR3 in DNA: TGTGCCAGTAGGACCGGGACAGGGGACAATCAGCCCCAGCATTTT.

The CDR3 region is CASSFAGVNYGYTF. The CDR3 region has the DNA TGTGCCAGCAGCTTTGCAGGCGTTAACTATGGCTACACCTTC. The J gene is TRBJ1-2, the V gene TRBV5-6; D is ambiguous. This CDR3 has 14 residues. Deletions cut 2 bases from V and 1 base from J, with 9 bases between. Per the germline V gene, CDR1 is SGHDT and CDR2 is YYEEEE.